This TCR beta chain was found in a study of T cells in women clearing cervical HPV infection. Across the study: Cases: HPV16-related CIN3 or worse on histology, 2 invasive cancers.

Overall study results and limits: Combining TCR richness with V gene abundances gave approximately 0.8 AUC.

Produced via immunoSEQ multiplex PCR; TCRdb's table is partial and in-frame only. Found here are 49,000 or so clones; the top ten clones hold approximately 34%. Points on this clone: Its target is unknown. Read coverage stops 3 residues before the CDR3 terminus; the germline J gene supplies the remainder.

The CDR3 contains 15 residues. The junction had 8 bases not matched to a gene; V was cut back by 3 bases and J by 7 bases. CDR1 and CDR2 from the germline V gene are SGHAT and FQNNGV. This clonotype was sampled from a woman between 18 and 69 years old with a cervical HPV16 infection that either progressed to CIN3+ or cleared (not recorded which). The material sequenced was blood buffy coat. The J gene is TRBJ1-5, the V gene TRBV11-2; 8 bases align to TRBD1. Partial CDR3 DNA: TGTGCCAGCAGCTTGTCGGACAGGGAAGACCAGCCC. This gives the protein CASSLSDREDQP. The entire CDR3 is CASSLSDREDQPQHF.